The rows below give T cell receptor beta chains drawn from one sample of a study of blood T cell repertoires in COVID-19. Profiling relied on immunoSEQ multiplex PCR, and the TCRdb table lists in-frame clones only, not all of them. Found here are about 160,000 clones, approximately 87% of them singletons; the top ten hold approximately 10%. The specimen sequenced was peripheral blood. The receptors here all came from an older woman with COVID-19, enrolled during active disease. CDR3s include the opening cysteine and the closing phenylalanine or tryptophan. A D gene is named only where the DNA matches it firmly. Only part of the rows carry a size: once, few, many, or a class if the clone is expanded.

few	TRBV6-6	NA	TRBJ1-1	CASSYSKEIEAFF	TGTGCCAGCAGTTACTCGAAGGAGATTGAAGCTTTCTTT
NA	TRBV6-5	NA	TRBJ1-1	CASRRTENTEAFF	TGTGCCAGCAGACGGACAGAGAACACTGAAGCTTTCTTT
NA	TRBV3-1/TRBV3-2	NA	TRBJ1-1	CASSQDPRRTANTEAFF	TGTGCCAGCAGCCAAGATCCCCGGCGGACAGCGAACACTGAAGCTTTCTTT
few	TRBV7-6	NA	TRBJ1-4	CASSPNGGTINEKLFF	TGTGCCAGCAGCCCTAATGGGGGGACCATTAATGAAAAACTGTTTTTT
NA	TRBV4-1	NA	TRBJ2-3	CASSHRTVRKPTDTQYF	TGCGCCAGCAGCCACCGGACAGTGAGAAAGCCCACAGATACGCAGTATTTT
NA	TRBV7-9	NA	TRBJ1-4	CASSFSSPKRRTTNEKLFF	TGTGCCAGCAGCTTCTCGTCCCCGAAACGGAGGACAACTAATGAAAAACTGTTTTTT
few	TRBV6-5	TRBD1	TRBJ1-6	CASRGQRTPSPLHF	TGTGCCAGCAGGGGACAGCGCACACCTTCACCCCTCCACTTT
NA	TRBV28	NA	TRBJ1-5	CASSGRVQPQHF	TGTGCCAGCAGTGGCCGGGTTCAGCCCCAGCATTTT
NA	TRBV9	NA	TRBJ1-1	CASSAGVNTEAFF	TGTGCCAGCAGCGCGGGGGTAAACACTGAAGCTTTCTTT
NA	TRBV4-1	NA	TRBJ1-2	CASSQPGSNYGYTF	TGCGCCAGCAGCCAACCGGGGAGTAACTATGGCTACACCTTC